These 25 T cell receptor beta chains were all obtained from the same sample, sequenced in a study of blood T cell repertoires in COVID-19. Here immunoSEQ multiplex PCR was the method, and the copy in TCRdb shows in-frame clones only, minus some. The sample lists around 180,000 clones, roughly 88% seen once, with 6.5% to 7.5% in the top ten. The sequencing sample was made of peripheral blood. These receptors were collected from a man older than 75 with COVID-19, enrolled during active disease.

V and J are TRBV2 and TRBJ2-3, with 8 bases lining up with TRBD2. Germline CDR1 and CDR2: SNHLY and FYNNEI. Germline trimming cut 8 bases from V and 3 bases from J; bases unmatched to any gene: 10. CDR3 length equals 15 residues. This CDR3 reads CASDLRGGRTDTQYF. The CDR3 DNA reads TGTGCCAGCGACCTCCGGGGGGGCCGAACAGATACGCAGTATTTT.

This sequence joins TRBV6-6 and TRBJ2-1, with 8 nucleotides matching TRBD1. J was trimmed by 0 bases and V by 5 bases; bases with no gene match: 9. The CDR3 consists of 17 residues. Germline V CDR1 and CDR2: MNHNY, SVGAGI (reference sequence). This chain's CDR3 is CASSHRQGLNSYNEQFF. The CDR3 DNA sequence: TGTGCCAGCAGTCACCGACAGGGGCTTAACTCCTACAATGAGCAGTTCTTC.

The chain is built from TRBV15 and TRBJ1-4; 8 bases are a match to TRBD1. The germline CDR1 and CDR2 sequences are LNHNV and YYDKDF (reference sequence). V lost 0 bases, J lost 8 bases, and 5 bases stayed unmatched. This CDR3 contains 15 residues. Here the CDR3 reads CATSRDLRGQEKLFF. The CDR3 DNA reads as TGTGCCACCAGCAGAGATCTCAGGGGGCAAGAAAAACTGTTTTTT.

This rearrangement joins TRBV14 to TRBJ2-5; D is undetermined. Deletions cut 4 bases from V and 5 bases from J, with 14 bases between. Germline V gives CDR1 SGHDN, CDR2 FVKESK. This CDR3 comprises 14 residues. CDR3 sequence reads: CASSLSAVPETQYF. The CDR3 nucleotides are TGTGCCAGCAGCCTAAGCGCGGTCCCGGAGACCCAGTACTTC.

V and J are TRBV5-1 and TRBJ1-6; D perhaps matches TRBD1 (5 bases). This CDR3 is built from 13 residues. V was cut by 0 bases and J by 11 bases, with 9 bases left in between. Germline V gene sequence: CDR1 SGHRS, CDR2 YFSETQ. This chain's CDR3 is CASSLGSTAPLHF. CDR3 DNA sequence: TGCGCCAGCAGCTTGGGTTCGACAGCACCCCTCCACTTT.

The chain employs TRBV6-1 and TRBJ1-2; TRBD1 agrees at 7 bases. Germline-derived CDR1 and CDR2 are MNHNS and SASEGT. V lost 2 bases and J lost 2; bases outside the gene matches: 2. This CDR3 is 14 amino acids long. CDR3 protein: CASSEQGVNYGYTF. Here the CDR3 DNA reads TGTGCCAGCAGTGAACAGGGGGTCAACTATGGCTACACCTTC.

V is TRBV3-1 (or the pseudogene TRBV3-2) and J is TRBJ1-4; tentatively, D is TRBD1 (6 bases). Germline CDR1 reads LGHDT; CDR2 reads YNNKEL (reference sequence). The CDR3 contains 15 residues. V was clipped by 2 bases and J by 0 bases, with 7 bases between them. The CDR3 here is CASSQTGPTNEKLFF. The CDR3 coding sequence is TGTGCCAGCAGCCAAACAGGGCCAACTAATGAAAAACTGTTTTTT.

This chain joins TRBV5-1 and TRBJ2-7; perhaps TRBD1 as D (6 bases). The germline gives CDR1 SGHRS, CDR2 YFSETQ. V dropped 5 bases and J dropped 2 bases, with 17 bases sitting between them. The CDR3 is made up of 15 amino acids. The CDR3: CASSSTDSITYEQYF. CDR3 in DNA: TGCGCCAGCAGTTCCACGGACAGTATCACCTACGAGCAGTACTTC.

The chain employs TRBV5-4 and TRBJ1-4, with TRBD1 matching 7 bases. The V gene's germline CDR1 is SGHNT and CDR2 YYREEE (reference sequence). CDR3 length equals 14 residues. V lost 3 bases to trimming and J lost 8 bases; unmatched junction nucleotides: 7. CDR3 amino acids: CASSSKGAGEKLFF. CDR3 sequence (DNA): TGTGCCAGCAGCTCTAAGGGGGCCGGAGAAAAACTGTTTTTT.

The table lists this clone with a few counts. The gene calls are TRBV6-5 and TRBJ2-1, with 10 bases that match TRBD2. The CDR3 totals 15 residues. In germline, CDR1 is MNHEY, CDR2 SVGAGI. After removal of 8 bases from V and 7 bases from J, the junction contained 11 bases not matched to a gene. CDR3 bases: TGTGCCAGCGGGGGGGGACTAGCGATGATTAATGAGCAGTTCTTC. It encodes CASGGGLAMINEQFF.

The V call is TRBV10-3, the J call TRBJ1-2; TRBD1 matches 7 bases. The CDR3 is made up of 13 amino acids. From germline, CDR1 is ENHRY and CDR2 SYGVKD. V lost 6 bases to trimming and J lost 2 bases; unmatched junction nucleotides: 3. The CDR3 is CAIRRGQNYGYTF. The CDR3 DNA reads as TGTGCCATCAGACGGGGACAGAACTATGGCTACACCTTC.

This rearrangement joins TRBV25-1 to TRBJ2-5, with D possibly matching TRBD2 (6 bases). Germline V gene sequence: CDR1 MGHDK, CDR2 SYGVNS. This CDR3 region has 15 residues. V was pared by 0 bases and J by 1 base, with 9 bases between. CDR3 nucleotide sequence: TGTGCCAGCAGTGAATATCGGGGGACCCAAGAGACCCAGTACTTC. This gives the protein CASSEYRGTQETQYF. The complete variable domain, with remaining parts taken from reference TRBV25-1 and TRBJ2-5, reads EADIYQTPRYLVIGTGKKITLECSQTMGHDKMYWYQQDPGMELHLIHYSYGVNSTEKGDLSSESTVSRIRTEHFPLTLESARPSHTSQYLCASSEYRGTQETQYFGPGTRLLVL.

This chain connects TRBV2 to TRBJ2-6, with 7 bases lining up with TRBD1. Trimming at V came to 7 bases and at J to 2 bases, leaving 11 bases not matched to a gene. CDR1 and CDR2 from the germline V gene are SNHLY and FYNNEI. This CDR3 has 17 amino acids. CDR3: CASKEVRDRAGANVLTF. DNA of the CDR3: TGTGCCAGCAAGGAGGTCCGCGACAGGGCTGGGGCCAACGTCCTGACTTTC.

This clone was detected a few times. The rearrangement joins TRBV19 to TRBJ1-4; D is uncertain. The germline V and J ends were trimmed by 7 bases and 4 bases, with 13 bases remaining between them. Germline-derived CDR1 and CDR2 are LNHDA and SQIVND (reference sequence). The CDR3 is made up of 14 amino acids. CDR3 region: CASTSRGINEKLFF. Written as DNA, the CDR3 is TGTGCCAGTACCTCCCGCGGGATTAATGAAAAACTGTTTTTT.

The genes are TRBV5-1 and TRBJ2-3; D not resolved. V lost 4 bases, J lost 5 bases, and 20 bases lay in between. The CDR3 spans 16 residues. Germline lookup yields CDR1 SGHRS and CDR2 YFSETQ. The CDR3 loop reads CASSPPLSLDIDTQYF. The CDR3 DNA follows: TGCGCCAGCAGCCCCCCGTTGTCGCTAGATATAGATACGCAGTATTTT.

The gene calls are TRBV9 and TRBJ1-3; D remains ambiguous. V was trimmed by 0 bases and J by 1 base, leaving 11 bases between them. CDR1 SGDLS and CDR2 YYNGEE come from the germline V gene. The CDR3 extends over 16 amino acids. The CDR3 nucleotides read TGTGCCAGCAGCGTAGGCCAGATCCGTTCTGGAAACACCATATATTTT. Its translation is CASSVGQIRSGNTIYF.

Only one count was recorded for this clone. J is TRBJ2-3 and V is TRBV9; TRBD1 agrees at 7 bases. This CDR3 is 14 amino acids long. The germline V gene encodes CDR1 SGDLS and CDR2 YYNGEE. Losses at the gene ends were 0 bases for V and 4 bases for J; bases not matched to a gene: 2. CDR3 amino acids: CASSVDQGADTQYF. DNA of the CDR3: TGTGCCAGCAGCGTAGATCAGGGGGCAGATACGCAGTATTTT.

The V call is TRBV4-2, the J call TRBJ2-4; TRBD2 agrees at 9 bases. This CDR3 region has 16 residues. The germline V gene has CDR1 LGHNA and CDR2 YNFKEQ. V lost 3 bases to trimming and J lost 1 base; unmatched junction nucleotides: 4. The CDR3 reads CASSQGSGGAKNIQYF. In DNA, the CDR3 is TGTGCCAGCAGCCAGGGAAGCGGGGGGGCCAAAAACATTCAGTACTTC.

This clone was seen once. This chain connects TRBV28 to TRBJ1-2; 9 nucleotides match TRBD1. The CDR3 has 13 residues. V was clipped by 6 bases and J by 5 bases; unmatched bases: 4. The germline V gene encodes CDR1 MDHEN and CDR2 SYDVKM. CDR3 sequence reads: CASSQGQGYGYTF. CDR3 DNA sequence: TGTGCCAGCAGCCAGGGACAGGGTTATGGCTACACCTTC.

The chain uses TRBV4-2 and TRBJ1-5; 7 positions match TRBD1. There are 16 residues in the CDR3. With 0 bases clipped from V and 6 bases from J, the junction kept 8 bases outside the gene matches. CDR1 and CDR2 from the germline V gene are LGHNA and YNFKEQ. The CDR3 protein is CASSQEGGGAGQPQHF. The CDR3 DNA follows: TGTGCCAGCAGCCAAGAAGGAGGGGGCGCGGGTCAGCCCCAGCATTTT.

CDR3 residues: CATSDSDRPYEQYF. CDR3 in DNA: TGTGCCACCAGTGACTCCGACAGACCCTACGAGCAGTACTTC. V and J are TRBV24-1 and TRBJ2-7; weak D call: TRBD1 (5 bases). The CDR3 is 14 residues long. Germline CDR1 and CDR2: KGHDR and SFDVKD. Trimming shortened V by 4 bases and J by 2 bases, and 11 bases separated the two germline ends.

Here the CDR3 reads CASSSQWTGGGEQYF. In DNA, the CDR3 is TGTGCCAGCAGCTCACAATGGACAGGGGGCGGCGAGCAGTACTTC. The chain recombines TRBV7-8 with TRBJ2-7, with 11 bases aligning to TRBD1. The germline V gene encodes CDR1 SGHVS and CDR2 FQNEAQ. There are 15 residues in the CDR3. J gave up 6 bases and V 4 bases, and 8 bases lay outside the gene matches.

In nucleotides, the CDR3 is TGTGCCAGCAGCGGCGGGGCCGGGTTGGGGCGCGAGCAGTACTTC. It codes for CASSGGAGLGREQYF. The chain employs TRBV9 and TRBJ2-7, with D possibly matching TRBD2 (6 bases). The CDR3 has 15 amino acids. Germline V gene lookup returns CDR1 SGDLS and CDR2 YYNGEE. Trimming shortened V by 3 bases and J by 6 bases, and 19 bases separated the two germline ends.

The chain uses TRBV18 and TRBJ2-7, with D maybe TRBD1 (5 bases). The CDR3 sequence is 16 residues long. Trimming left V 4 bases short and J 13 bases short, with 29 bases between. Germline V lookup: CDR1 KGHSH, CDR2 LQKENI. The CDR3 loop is CASSQQNQMSPVQVYF. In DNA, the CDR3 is TGTGCCAGCTCACAACAGAACCAGATGAGTCCAGTACAGGTATACTTC.

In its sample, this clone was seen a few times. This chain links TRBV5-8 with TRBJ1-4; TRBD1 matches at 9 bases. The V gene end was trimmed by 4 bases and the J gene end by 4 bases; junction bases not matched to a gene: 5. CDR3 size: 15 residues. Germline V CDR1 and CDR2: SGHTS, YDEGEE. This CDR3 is CASSNHRGLNEKLFF. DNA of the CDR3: TGTGCCAGCAGCAACCACAGGGGGCTTAATGAAAAACTGTTTTTT.